Listed below are T cell receptor beta chains from one sample, sequenced in a study of metastatic and nonmetastatic thyroid tumors. From the PCR reads, TCRdb re-called clones with MiXCR. The sample lists 6,500 to 8,000 clones, just under 30% occurring once. The sequencing input was tumor tissue. Receptors were obtained from a female donor with papillary thyroid cancer or a benign thyroid nodule (not recorded which). Some clones in this sample may be carry-over from other donors' samples. The CDR3 runs from the conserved cysteine through the conserved F or W. Fields, in order: D gene, V gene, J gene, clone size, CDR3 DNA, CDR3 protein. D genes are given only for firm matches. Rows give clone size only sometimes, using once, few, many, or a class for an expanded clone.

D gene: -; V gene: TRBV6-2/TRBV6-3; J gene: TRBJ2-1; clone size: few; CDR3 DNA: TGTGCCAGCCGAGAGTGGGAGACGGACAATGAGCAGTTCTTC; CDR3 protein: CASREWETDNEQFF
D gene: TRBD1; V gene: TRBV6-8; J gene: TRBJ1-5; clone size: -; CDR3 DNA: TGCGCAGCAGGGGGGGGGGTTGGCAATCAGCCCCAGCATTTT; CDR3 protein: CAAGGGVGNQPQHF
D gene: -; V gene: TRBV7-2; J gene: TRBJ1-5; clone size: -; CDR3 DNA: TGTGCCAGCAGCCGCTCGTGGGGGGGCAGTCAGCCCCAGCATTTT; CDR3 protein: CASSRSWGGSQPQHF
D gene: TRBD2; V gene: TRBV6-2/TRBV6-3; J gene: TRBJ2-3; clone size: few; CDR3 DNA: TGTGCCAGCACACTAGCGGGAGGAGATACGCAGTATTTT; CDR3 protein: CASTLAGGDTQYF
D gene: -; V gene: TRBV30; J gene: TRBJ1-1; clone size: many; CDR3 DNA: TGTGCCTGGAGGGACAGAACGGTCGCTTTCTTT; CDR3 protein: CAWRDRTVAFF
D gene: -; V gene: TRBV10-2; J gene: TRBJ2-1; clone size: few; CDR3 DNA: TGCGCCAGCAGTGAGTCGACTGCAACCGGGCATGAGCAGTTCTTC; CDR3 protein: CASSESTATGHEQFF
D gene: TRBD1; V gene: TRBV6-2/TRBV6-3; J gene: TRBJ2-1; clone size: -; CDR3 DNA: TGTGCCAGCATAGGGACAGACTTCTACAATGAGCAGTTCTTC; CDR3 protein: CASIGTDFYNEQFF
D gene: TRBD2; V gene: TRBV4-1; J gene: TRBJ2-3; clone size: -; CDR3 DNA: TGCGCCAGCAGCCAGATACTAGCGTCCACAGATACGCAGTATTTT; CDR3 protein: CASSQILASTDTQYF
D gene: TRBD1; V gene: TRBV6-1; J gene: TRBJ2-3; clone size: -; CDR3 DNA: TGTGCCAGCAGTGACCAACAGGGGGATACGCAGTATTTT; CDR3 protein: CASSDQQGDTQYF
D gene: -; V gene: TRBV7-2; J gene: TRBJ1-4; clone size: -; CDR3 DNA: TGTGCCAGCAGCTTAGCGCCGGGGGTAGCTAATGAAAAACTGTTTTTT; CDR3 protein: CASSLAPGVANEKLFF
D gene: -; V gene: TRBV6-1; J gene: TRBJ2-5; clone size: many; CDR3 DNA: TGTGCCAGCAGTAAGGGGCTCCAGACCCAGTACTTC; CDR3 protein: CASSKGLQTQYF
D gene: -; V gene: TRBV19; J gene: TRBJ1-5; clone size: medium-sized; CDR3 DNA: TGTGCCAGTAGTCCACGGTCTGGTCAGCCCCAGCATTTT; CDR3 protein: CASSPRSGQPQHF
D gene: -; V gene: TRBV19; J gene: TRBJ1-5; clone size: medium-sized; CDR3 DNA: TGTGCCAGTAGCCGGAAACCCCGAACCCTTAGCAATCAGCCCCAGCATTTT; CDR3 protein: CASSRKPRTLSNQPQHF
D gene: -; V gene: TRBV11-2; J gene: TRBJ2-7; clone size: -; CDR3 DNA: TGTGCCAGCAGCTTAGATCGGGTTGGGGCGCTGAGCTACGAGCAGTACTTC; CDR3 protein: CASSLDRVGALSYEQYF
D gene: -; V gene: TRBV30; J gene: TRBJ1-4; clone size: once; CDR3 DNA: TGTGCCTGGAGTGGGGACATCGCGGCTAATGAAAAACTGTTTTTT; CDR3 protein: CAWSGDIAANEKLFF
D gene: -; V gene: TRBV20-1; J gene: TRBJ2-3; clone size: -; CDR3 DNA: TGCAGTGCTAGAAATAGCGTGAGGGTAAATACGCAGTATTTT; CDR3 protein: CSARNSVRVNTQYF
D gene: -; V gene: TRBV7-8; J gene: TRBJ2-2; clone size: -; CDR3 DNA: TGTGCCAGCACCCCTGGGTGGGGTACGGGCTCCGGGGAGCTGTTTTTT; CDR3 protein: CASTPGWGTGSGELFF
D gene: -; V gene: TRBV5-1; J gene: TRBJ2-7; clone size: -; CDR3 DNA: TGCGCCAGCAGCGAGCTAGCCCTCAGCTACGAGCAGTACTTC; CDR3 protein: CASSELALSYEQYF
D gene: -; V gene: TRBV2; J gene: TRBJ2-5; clone size: medium-sized; CDR3 DNA: TGTGCCAGCCAGCCTTTCGAGACCCAGTACTTC; CDR3 protein: CASQPFETQYF
D gene: -; V gene: TRBV10-3; J gene: TRBJ2-2; clone size: few; CDR3 DNA: TGTGCCATCAGCCCAGCGGAGGAAACCGGGGAGCTGTTTTTT; CDR3 protein: CAISPAEETGELFF
D gene: -; V gene: TRBV7-9; J gene: TRBJ2-7; clone size: -; CDR3 DNA: TGTGCCAGCAGTTACAGTCTAGCGAACTCCTACGAGCAGTACTTC; CDR3 protein: CASSYSLANSYEQYF
D gene: -; V gene: TRBV4-1; J gene: TRBJ2-1; clone size: -; CDR3 DNA: TGCGCCGGCAGCCAAGTCTCGGTAGACAATGATCAGTTCTTC; CDR3 protein: CAGSQVSVDNDQFF
D gene: TRBD2; V gene: TRBV7-2; J gene: TRBJ2-3; clone size: medium-sized; CDR3 DNA: TGTGCCAGCAGCTTAGACGGGGGGGGAACAGATACGCAGTATTTT; CDR3 protein: CASSLDGGGTDTQYF
D gene: -; V gene: TRBV20-1; J gene: TRBJ2-7; clone size: -; CDR3 DNA: TGCAGTGCCTTACAATGGGACACCCTTTACGAGCAGTACTTC; CDR3 protein: CSALQWDTLYEQYF
D gene: TRBD1; V gene: TRBV2; J gene: TRBJ1-5; clone size: -; CDR3 DNA: TGTGCCAGCAGTGAGGGGGGACAGGGAAATCAGCCCCAGCATTTT; CDR3 protein: CASSEGGQGNQPQHF
D gene: -; V gene: TRBV5-1; J gene: TRBJ1-1; clone size: -; CDR3 DNA: TGCGCCAGCAGCGCGACAGAGAACACTGAAGCTTTCTTT; CDR3 protein: CASSATENTEAFF
D gene: -; V gene: TRBV19; J gene: TRBJ2-2; clone size: -; CDR3 DNA: TGTGCCAGTAGTGAGTGGGGTAGGACCGGGGAGCTGTTTTTT; CDR3 protein: CASSEWGRTGELFF
D gene: -; V gene: TRBV6-7; J gene: TRBJ2-7; clone size: medium-sized; CDR3 DNA: TGTGCCAGCACCCTCCCGGCAGGGGTGGCCTACGAGCAGTACTTC; CDR3 protein: CASTLPAGVAYEQYF
D gene: -; V gene: TRBV20-1; J gene: TRBJ2-7; clone size: -; CDR3 DNA: TGCAGTGTTAGAGATGGAGAGGGTATCCCCTACGAGCAGTACTTC; CDR3 protein: CSVRDGEGIPYEQYF
D gene: -; V gene: TRBV28; J gene: TRBJ1-2; clone size: few; CDR3 DNA: TGTGCCAGCAGTTTACAGGCTGTGATCCTCTATGGCTACACCTTC; CDR3 protein: CASSLQAVILYGYTF
D gene: -; V gene: TRBV6-1; J gene: TRBJ1-2; clone size: medium-sized; CDR3 DNA: TGTGCCAGCAAGTCAGGGCAAACTAACTATGGCTACACCTTC; CDR3 protein: CASKSGQTNYGYTF
D gene: -; V gene: TRBV13; J gene: TRBJ2-5; clone size: medium-sized; CDR3 DNA: TGTGCCAGCAGCACGGGAGAGACCCAGTACTTC; CDR3 protein: CASSTGETQYF
D gene: -; V gene: TRBV6-1; J gene: TRBJ1-1; clone size: -; CDR3 DNA: TGTGCCAGCAGTGCCGGACGGGGGGGCACTGAAGCTTTCTTT; CDR3 protein: CASSAGRGGTEAFF
D gene: TRBD1; V gene: TRBV20-1; J gene: TRBJ1-1; clone size: -; CDR3 DNA: TGCAGTGCTAGGAGGACAGGAGAAGAAGCTTTCTTT; CDR3 protein: CSARRTGEEAFF
D gene: TRBD1; V gene: TRBV6-2/TRBV6-3; J gene: TRBJ1-3; clone size: -; CDR3 DNA: TGTGCCAGCACTACCTCCCCCGGGTCAGGGGGATCCGGAAACACCATATATTTT; CDR3 protein: CASTTSPGSGGSGNTIYF
D gene: -; V gene: TRBV2; J gene: TRBJ2-4; clone size: medium-sized; CDR3 DNA: TGTGCCAGTAGAACGGGGCAGAAAAACATTCAGTACTTC; CDR3 protein: CASRTGQKNIQYF
D gene: -; V gene: TRBV6-1; J gene: TRBJ1-3; clone size: many; CDR3 DNA: TGTGCCAGAGCCTTCCGGGGTCACTCTGGAGACACCATGTATTTT; CDR3 protein: CARAFRGHSGDTMYF
D gene: -; V gene: TRBV6-2/TRBV6-3; J gene: TRBJ1-1; clone size: few; CDR3 DNA: TGTGCCAGCAGTTACACCCGGGCAAACACTGAAGCTTTCTTT; CDR3 protein: CASSYTRANTEAFF
D gene: TRBD2; V gene: TRBV7-8; J gene: TRBJ2-2; clone size: once; CDR3 DNA: TGTGCCAGCAGCTACCCTGGACTAGCCGAGACCGGGGAGCTGTTTTTT; CDR3 protein: CASSYPGLAETGELFF
D gene: TRBD2; V gene: TRBV7-2; J gene: TRBJ2-2; clone size: -; CDR3 DNA: TGTGCCAGCAGCTTTAGCCCCAGCGGGGTAAACACCGGGGAGCTGTTTTTT; CDR3 protein: CASSFSPSGVNTGELFF
D gene: TRBD2; V gene: TRBV6-1; J gene: TRBJ2-7; clone size: few; CDR3 DNA: TGTGCCAGCAGTGAAGAAGCGGGGCCTTCTGAGCAGTACTTC; CDR3 protein: CASSEEAGPSEQYF
D gene: TRBD2; V gene: TRBV11-2; J gene: TRBJ2-7; clone size: -; CDR3 DNA: TGTGCCAGCAGCGGGGGACTAGCAGCCGAGCAGTACTTC; CDR3 protein: CASSGGLAAEQYF
D gene: -; V gene: TRBV29-1; J gene: TRBJ1-2; clone size: -; CDR3 DNA: TGCAGCGTTGACCTCACATGTACTGCCAGCTATGGCTACACCTTC; CDR3 protein: CSVDLTCTASYGYTF
D gene: -; V gene: TRBV11-1; J gene: TRBJ1-2; clone size: -; CDR3 DNA: TGTGCCAGCAGCTTCCGTGACGGCTATGGCTACACCTTC; CDR3 protein: CASSFRDGYGYTF